A single sample is the source of the 8 T cell receptor beta chains below, sequenced in a study of T cell responses to AZD1222 COVID-19 vaccine. Some clones are missing from TCRdb's copy, which holds only in-frame ones; the method was immunoSEQ multiplex PCR. Of some 120,000 clones listed, 80% to 90% are singletons. The specimen comprised peripheral blood, sampled on day 0 of AZD1222 vaccination. All receptors come from an adult in good health.

The V call is TRBV5-4, the J call TRBJ2-1; 13 bases match TRBD2. V was pared by 5 bases and J by 9 bases, with 8 bases of the junction left unmatched. Germline CDR1 SGHNT, CDR2 YYREEE (reference sequence). This CDR3 contains 15 residues. The CDR3, as DNA: TGTGCCAGCAGTCCCGGGACTAGCGGGACTGGTGAGCAGTTCTTC. Encoded protein: CASSPGTSGTGEQFF.

The rearrangement links TRBV7-2 to TRBJ1-4, with unresolved D. The CDR3 spans 14 residues. Trimming left V 2 bases short and J 8 bases short, with 12 bases between. CDR1 and CDR2 from the germline V gene are SGHTA and FQGNSA. CDR3 residues: CASSLQGGGEKLFF. The CDR3 DNA follows: TGTGCCAGCAGCTTACAAGGTGGAGGGGAAAAACTGTTTTTT.

The rearrangement uses TRBV27 and TRBJ1-2, with D possibly matching TRBD1 (5 bases). The germline gives CDR1 MNHEY, CDR2 SMNVEV (reference sequence). CDR3 size: 15 residues. Trimming pared 1 base from V and 2 bases from J, leaving 11 bases between. The CDR3 DNA is TGTGCCAGCAGTTTATTGGGGACCCAAAACTATGGCTACACCTTC. Encoded protein: CASSLLGTQNYGYTF.

DNA for the CDR3: TGTGCCAGCAGCTTAGCGGGACACACCTTCGGGGAGACCCAGTACTTC. This encodes CASSLAGHTFGETQYF. The V and J genes are TRBV11-1 and TRBJ2-5; TRBD1 is a possible D gene (6 bases). Germline V gene sequence: CDR1 SGHAT, CDR2 FQDESV (reference sequence). The CDR3 sequence is 16 residues long. V lost 0 bases, J lost 5 bases, and 16 bases lay in between.

The chain uses TRBV12-5 and TRBJ2-2; 7 positions agree with TRBD2. CDR3 length: 15 residues. Germline CDR1 and CDR2: LGHNT and FRNRAP. V shed 0 bases and J 6 bases; nucleotides not matched to a gene: 4. The CDR3 loop is CASGLVQAGAGELFF. In DNA, the CDR3 is TGTGCTAGTGGTTTGGTACAGGCGGGGGCCGGGGAGCTGTTTTTT.

The chain couples TRBV30 to TRBJ1-4, with D unclear. V lost 4 bases, J lost 5 bases, and 11 bases lay in between. Germline V lookup: CDR1 GTSNPN, CDR2 SVGIG (reference sequence). This CDR3 region has 13 residues. The CDR3 DNA is TGTGCCTGGAATTTGGGTGCAAATGAAAAACTGTTTTTT. Protein: CAWNLGANEKLFF. Together with reference TRBV30 and TRBJ1-4, the CDR3 gives the full variable domain: SQTIHQWPATLVQPVGSPLSLECTVEGTSNPNLYWYRQAAGRGLQLLFYSVGIGQISSEVPQNLSASRPQDRQFILSSKKLLLSDSGFYLCAWNLGANEKLFFGSGTQLSVL.

The chain uses TRBV5-1 and TRBJ2-7; tentatively, D is TRBD2 (5 bases). The CDR3 is made up of 13 amino acids. The germline gives CDR1 SGHRS, CDR2 YFSETQ. The V end was cut by 4 bases, the J end by 7 bases, with 15 bases between. CDR3 DNA sequence: TGCGCCAGCAGCCACGGACTTCAAGGGGAGCAGTACTTC. Protein: CASSHGLQGEQYF.

The V gene is TRBV19, the J gene TRBJ1-6; the D is unclear. The CDR3 covers 14 residues. Trimming stripped 3 bases from V and 6 bases from J, with 9 bases between. The germline V gene has CDR1 LNHDA and CDR2 SQIVND (reference sequence). CDR3 in amino acids: CASSITGGNSPLHF. The CDR3 DNA is TGTGCCAGTAGTATTACGGGTGGTAATTCACCCCTCCACTTT.